A single sample gave rise to the 2 T cell receptor beta chains below, sequenced in a study of blood T cell repertoires in COVID-19. Only in-frame clones appear in the TCRdb table, and some are missing; sequencing was by immunoSEQ multiplex PCR. This table holds around 100,000 clones, approximately 84% found once. The sample consisted of peripheral blood. The receptors originated from a human donor in a cohort sampled during active COVID-19.

The genes are TRBV19 and TRBJ2-3, with TRBD2 matching 11 bases. V was clipped by 7 bases and J by 9 bases; unmatched bases: 24. Germline-derived CDR1 and CDR2 are LNHDA and SQIVND (reference sequence). The CDR3 runs to 19 residues. The chain's CDR3 is CASTQRSGFSGTSGRTQYF. CDR3 sequence (DNA): TGTGCCAGTACCCAACGTAGTGGATTTTCCGGGACTAGCGGACGAACGCAGTATTTT.

CDR3 sequence reads: CASRDYTKSDTQYF. The CDR3 nucleotides are TGTGCCAGTAGGGACTACACAAAGTCAGATACGCAGTATTTT. The chain has TRBV19 and TRBJ2-3, with a possible D match to TRBD2 (6 bases). The CDR3 is 14 amino acids. V lost 6 bases to trimming and J lost 4 bases, with 14 bases between them. The germline V gene encodes CDR1 LNHDA and CDR2 SQIVND (reference sequence).